The subject of this entry is one T cell receptor (beta chain). The sample comes from a study of T cell changes during pregnancy in multiple sclerosis. Generated by immunoSEQ multiplex PCR, the TCRdb table keeps only in-frame clones and is missing some. The data contain over 25,000 clones, 89% of them seen just once; the ten biggest clones take up around 7%. CDR1 is MNHEY and CDR2 is SVGAGI in the germline V gene. V was pared by 6 bases and J by 3 bases, with 15 bases between. The CDR3 spans 14 residues. This receptor was identified in a female donor with multiple sclerosis, enrolled in a pregnancy study. This chain links TRBV6-5 with TRBJ2-7; the D gene is possibly TRBD2 (6 bases). This specimen consisted of CD8+ T cells from peripheral blood mononuclear cells, obtained after pregnancy. The CDR3 spells CASSPPGDLYEQYF. In DNA, the CDR3 is TGTGCCAGCAGCCCCCCGGGAGACCTCTACGAGCAGTACTTC.